This T cell receptor (beta chain) was found in a study of shared clonotypes between healthy human individuals. Per the original data handling: ImmunoSEQ gave junction-only sequences without quality scores, so filtering differed. TCRdb's copy holds only in-frame clones and misses some; the assay was immunoSEQ multiplex PCR. D and trimming come from the DNA, and the V and J calls and clone size come from that table. The data show some 2.1 million clones, 90% to 95% seen once. Trimming pared 3 bases from V and 0 bases from J, leaving 14 bases between. This CDR3 contains 17 residues. The germline V gene encodes CDR1 SGHVS and CDR2 FQNEAQ.

Sample: naive CD4+ T cells sorted from blood. Regarding subset: CD45RA+ positively selected. The clonotype originates from a man aged 18-30 years in good health. The chain has TRBV7-8 and TRBJ2-2; D is perhaps TRBD2 (6 bases). This CDR3 reads CASSLRWGDSNTGELFF. The DNA of the CDR3 is TGTGCCAGCAGCTTGCGCTGGGGGGATTCGAACACCGGGGAGCTGTTTTTT.